The sequence of this T cell receptor beta chain was determined in a study of blood T cell repertoires in COVID-19. In the study overall: The origin of the acute and convalescent COVID-19 samples was the United States, Italy and Spain. Nucleic acid was either cDNA or gDNA, and it came from T cells, B-cell-depleted T cells, or PBMCs.

The Seattle site enrolled patients during active infection and followed them longitudinally. This clone showed up just once. As originally analysed: Estimates of nucleated cell counts were drawn from the amplification of reference gene primers. TCRdb's copy holds only in-frame clones and misses some; the assay was immunoSEQ multiplex PCR. For V, J and clone size, that table is used; D and trimming come from the DNA. The table includes around 150,000 clones, roughly 82% detected once. V was shortened by 2 bases and J by 2 bases, with 10 bases between the two germline ends. The CDR3 spans 13 residues. Germline CDR1 and CDR2: SQVTM and ANQGSEA.

Sequencing input: peripheral blood. The source is a woman aged 35 to 49 with COVID-19, enrolled during active disease. The chain has TRBV29-1 and TRBJ2-7, with D maybe TRBD1 (6 bases). The CDR3 region is CSVEYGQPYEQYF. The DNA of the CDR3 is TGCAGCGTTGAATACGGACAGCCCTACGAGCAGTACTTC.